These T cell receptor beta chains were read from a single sample in a study of PD-1 blockade in classical Hodgkin lymphoma. The protocol was immunoSEQ multiplex PCR, while the TCRdb copy is restricted to in-frame clones and leaves out a portion. This table holds some 25,000 clones, approximately 68% found once. Sequencing was performed on peripheral blood mononuclear cells (PBMCs), taken before the fourth cycle of nivolumab. Receptors originate from a human donor with classical Hodgkin lymphoma. Each CDR3 is given with its conserved first and last residue. The D gene is left open where the match is weak. Size is stated for part of the rows, as once, few or many counts, or as a class when the clone is expanded.

clone_size: NA; d_call: NA; v_call: TRBV5-5; j_call: TRBJ1-4; cdr3_aa: CASGPTGGREKLFF; cdr3_nt: TGTGCCAGCGGCCCAACGGGGGGCCGGGAAAAACTGTTTTTT
clone_size: NA; d_call: TRBD1; v_call: TRBV7-2; j_call: TRBJ1-5; cdr3_aa: CASSLLAGGPDQPQHF; cdr3_nt: TGTGCCAGCAGCTTGCTTGCAGGGGGCCCCGACCAGCCCCAGCATTTT
clone_size: NA; d_call: NA; v_call: TRBV6-6; j_call: TRBJ2-7; cdr3_aa: CASSRGSTYEQYF; cdr3_nt: TGTGCCAGCAGCAGGGGCAGTACCTACGAGCAGTACTTC
clone_size: NA; d_call: NA; v_call: TRBV7-2; j_call: TRBJ2-3; cdr3_aa: CASSFPPEGARTDTQYF; cdr3_nt: TGTGCCAGCAGCTTCCCCCCCGAAGGGGCAAGGACAGATACGCAGTATTTT
clone_size: NA; d_call: TRBD1; v_call: TRBV6-6; j_call: TRBJ2-7; cdr3_aa: CASRTHRGDLSYEQYF; cdr3_nt: TGTGCCAGCAGAACCCACAGGGGCGACCTTTCCTACGAGCAGTACTTC
clone_size: many; d_call: NA; v_call: TRBV29-1; j_call: TRBJ1-2; cdr3_aa: CSVGDGGYTF; cdr3_nt: TGCAGCGTTGGGGACGGAGGCTACACCTTC
clone_size: NA; d_call: NA; v_call: TRBV20-1; j_call: TRBJ2-1; cdr3_aa: CSVPRGDEQFF; cdr3_nt: TGCAGTGTCCCGAGAGGCGATGAGCAGTTCTTC
clone_size: NA; d_call: TRBD1; v_call: TRBV5-8; j_call: TRBJ1-4; cdr3_aa: CASSPGQGVNEKLFF; cdr3_nt: TGTGCCAGCAGCCCTGGACAGGGCGTAAATGAAAAACTGTTTTTT
clone_size: NA; d_call: TRBD1; v_call: TRBV7-6; j_call: TRBJ2-5; cdr3_aa: CASSLTGGEETQYF; cdr3_nt: TGTGCCAGCAGTCTTACAGGGGGCGAAGAGACCCAGTACTTC
clone_size: few; d_call: TRBD2; v_call: TRBV10-1; j_call: TRBJ2-1; cdr3_aa: CASSDLSQERGQSSYNEQFF; cdr3_nt: TGCGCCAGCAGTGATTTATCTCAAGAGCGGGGGCAAAGCTCCTACAATGAGCAGTTCTTC
clone_size: few; d_call: NA; v_call: TRBV5-4; j_call: TRBJ1-1; cdr3_aa: CASSLRQNTEAFF; cdr3_nt: TGTGCCAGCAGCTTGCGACAGAACACTGAAGCTTTCTTT
clone_size: NA; d_call: NA; v_call: TRBV11-2; j_call: TRBJ2-6; cdr3_aa: CATRLGANVLTF; cdr3_nt: TGTGCCACGCGGCTCGGGGCCAACGTCCTGACTTTC
clone_size: NA; d_call: NA; v_call: TRBV19; j_call: TRBJ2-2; cdr3_aa: CASSPAAREGELFF; cdr3_nt: TGTGCCAGTAGTCCGGCAGCAAGGGAAGGGGAGCTGTTTTTT
clone_size: NA; d_call: TRBD1; v_call: TRBV5-1; j_call: TRBJ1-3; cdr3_aa: CASSTRTGGDDTIYF; cdr3_nt: TGCGCCAGCAGCACTCGGACAGGGGGCGATGACACCATATATTTT
clone_size: NA; d_call: NA; v_call: TRBV25-1; j_call: TRBJ2-4; cdr3_aa: CASSTGSGVNIQYF; cdr3_nt: TGTGCCAGCAGTACAGGGAGCGGGGTAAACATTCAGTACTTC
clone_size: NA; d_call: TRBD2; v_call: TRBV6-4; j_call: TRBJ2-1; cdr3_aa: CASSRLAGGYNEQFF; cdr3_nt: TGTGCCAGCAGCCGACTAGCGGGGGGCTACAATGAGCAGTTCTTC
clone_size: NA; d_call: TRBD1; v_call: TRBV28; j_call: TRBJ1-2; cdr3_aa: CASRPIKQGVYGYTF; cdr3_nt: TGTGCCAGCAGGCCCATAAAACAGGGGGTCTATGGCTACACCTTC
clone_size: few; d_call: NA; v_call: TRBV7-9; j_call: TRBJ2-1; cdr3_aa: CASNTGTGSYNEQFF; cdr3_nt: TGTGCCAGCAATACCGGGACCGGCTCCTACAATGAGCAGTTCTTC
clone_size: NA; d_call: NA; v_call: TRBV19; j_call: TRBJ2-7; cdr3_aa: CASSGSGGNYEQYF; cdr3_nt: TGTGCCAGTAGCGGCTCAGGGGGGAACTACGAGCAGTACTTC
clone_size: NA; d_call: NA; v_call: TRBV10-3; j_call: TRBJ1-2; cdr3_aa: CATGGGSPSYGYTF; cdr3_nt: TGTGCCACCGGGGGGGGTTCGCCGTCCTATGGCTACACCTTC
clone_size: NA; d_call: NA; v_call: TRBV9; j_call: TRBJ1-4; cdr3_aa: CASSVQGTTQEKLFF; cdr3_nt: TGTGCCAGCAGCGTACAGGGTACCACTCAGGAAAAACTGTTTTTT
clone_size: NA; d_call: NA; v_call: TRBV28; j_call: TRBJ1-4; cdr3_aa: CASSTTNEKLFF; cdr3_nt: TGTGCCAGCAGCACAACTAATGAAAAACTGTTTTTT
clone_size: NA; d_call: NA; v_call: TRBV6-6; j_call: TRBJ2-2; cdr3_aa: CASRFNTGELFF; cdr3_nt: TGTGCCAGCAGGTTCAACACCGGGGAGCTGTTTTTT
clone_size: NA; d_call: NA; v_call: TRBV28; j_call: TRBJ1-2; cdr3_aa: CASRGTIVGGYTF; cdr3_nt: TGTGCCAGCAGGGGGACGATTGTAGGGGGCTACACCTTC